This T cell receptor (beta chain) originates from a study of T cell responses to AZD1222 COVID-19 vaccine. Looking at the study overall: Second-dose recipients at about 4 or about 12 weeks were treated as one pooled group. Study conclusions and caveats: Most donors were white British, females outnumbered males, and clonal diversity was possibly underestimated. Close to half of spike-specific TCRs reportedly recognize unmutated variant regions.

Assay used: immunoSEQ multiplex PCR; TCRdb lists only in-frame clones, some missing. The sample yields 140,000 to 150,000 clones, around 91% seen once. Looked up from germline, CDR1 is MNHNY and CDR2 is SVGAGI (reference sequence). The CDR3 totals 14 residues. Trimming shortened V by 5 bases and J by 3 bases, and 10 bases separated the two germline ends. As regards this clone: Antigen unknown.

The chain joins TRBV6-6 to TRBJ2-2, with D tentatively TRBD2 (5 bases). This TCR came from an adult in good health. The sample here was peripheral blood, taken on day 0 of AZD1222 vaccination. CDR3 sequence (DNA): TGTGCCAGCAGTCGAACGAGGGACACCGGGGAGCTGTTTTTT. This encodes CASSRTRDTGELFF.